This T cell receptor (beta chain) was found in a study of cytomegalovirus exposure and HLA in healthy donors (dated by TCRdb to the late 2010s). In terms of the full investigation: According to an earlier analysis of 587 of the donors, 150 million to 200 million T cells yielded roughly 110 million unique TCR beta sequences and about 280 Gb of sequence data. The aim of the study was to test whether cataloging public T cell receptors could identify signatures of past pathogen exposure. In an earlier analysis of several hundred of the donors, high-throughput TCR beta sequencing was used to judge whether each TCR beta V gene segment behaved as functional or pseudogenic. The number of donors typed differed by locus, with about 620-630 for A, B, C, DRB1 and DQB1, roughly 550 for DQA1, 600 to 610 for DPA1, and around 460 for DPB1. Because of strong linkage in the cohort, five DR-DQ haplotypes were treated as single units for association and clustering. Donor age, sex, ethnicity and CMV serostatus were collected together with the repertoire data. HLA typing included class I and class II loci at four-digit resolution. An early release covering 550 to 650 HLA-typed donors comprised 250 to 350 gigabases of sequencing data and around 85 million unique TCR sequences. On average, over 200,000 unique TCR beta nucleotide sequences were sequenced per donor among about 400 genotyped donors of the cohort, with roughly a sixth of those sequences being non-productive. In addition to the first cohort of 666 subjects, a separate validation cohort of 120 different subjects was used. To predict cytomegalovirus infection status, the study brought together high-throughput TCR immunosequencing, statistical association of individual TCRs with disease status, and machine learning. In a later analysis, previously published TCR beta repertoires from 670 or so donors were re-analyzed and high-resolution HLA genotyping was added so that TCR occurrence patterns could be studied. All discovery cohort repertoires had been generated on a single sequencing platform. The study used immunosequencing to profile the T cell repertoires of approximately 650 subjects and linked those repertoires to cytomegalovirus serostatus. In a later genetic analysis, genome-wide SNP genotypes for about 55% of the roughly 700 donors were used, and that subset was treated as a discovery cohort. The genetic ancestry cluster associated with self-reported Caucasian donors included about 84% of the roughly 380 genotyped donors. Rather than drawing on any new phenotypic data, the later analysis identified candidate immune exposures from TCR beta sequences and the way those sequences occurred across donors. On the study overall, not on this receptor specifically: Compared with the roughly 670-donor mean, donors in an Asian-associated ancestry cluster had fewer N-insertions in productive TCRs, according to a later genetic analysis. Roughly uniform sequencing depth across donors was assumed in presence/absence analyses, although this assumption may not hold. Assigning TCR associations to individual alleles was difficult when HLA alleles, especially DR and DQ, strongly co-occurred. Because HLA typing was unavailable for some donors at each locus, only the typed subset was used in association tests. Cytomegalovirus status was reported to be diagnosed by the classifier with high specificity and sensitivity in both the original and validation cohorts. Correlated functional status among segregating V segments might be attributable to linkage disequilibrium, but an unknown experimental factor could not be ruled out. Most CMV-associated TCR beta chains appeared to be HLA-restricted in a later analysis, and the HLA associations seemed to be driven largely by CMV exposure. A further reported finding was that TCR beta sequences accurately predicted the HLA-A and HLA-B alleles for most subjects in the first cohort. Only TCR beta chains were sequenced in this cohort, and the absence of alpha or paired-chain data limited detectable features. The authors suggested that the approach could potentially be generalized to other disease states and immunological phenotypes. Compared with equally common non-associated chains, HLA-associated TCR beta chains in a later analysis were more clonally expanded and had lower generation probabilities. A few of the identified cytomegalovirus-associated TCR beta chains were confirmed in vitro to be specific for cytomegalovirus antigens. Most TCR sequences were observed very rarely across donors, whereas some public TCRs were present in many individuals. According to a later analysis, TCR association rates differed among HLA loci, with DRB1 alleles showing the most associated TCRs and HLA-C alleles showing the fewest. The study gave a list of around 170 TCR beta chains associated with cytomegalovirus. According to a later analysis, parvovirus B19, influenza, CMV and Epstein-Barr virus appeared linked to several top co-occurrence clusters. In an earlier analysis of some 500 of the donors, most TCR beta V segments appeared in productive rearrangements about 87% or about 30% of the time, broadly matching IMGT annotations. In a later analysis, some 18,000 TCR beta sequences were associated with specific HLA alleles at a false discovery rate of 0.05. The earlier analysis of some 540 of the donors excluded roughly 17 rarely observed V segments, including chromosome 9 orphons, because counts were too low. V-gene and J-gene trimming of TCR beta chains was associated with a missense DCLRE1C variant in a later genetic analysis, and the association was replicated in an independent cohort. A cluster of highly shared sequence variants was judged likely to represent a technical artifact of the sequencing pipeline. For the cohort, immune exposure information was limited to CMV serostatus.

Comments on this clone: Its antigen has not been determined. Per-nucleotide qualities are absent, and no much larger clonotype sits a single base away.

The cohort comprised 666 healthy bone marrow donors. Cohort members were all nominally healthy when sampled, although unrecorded immune exposures were likely present. The donor tested CMV seropositive and was one of the 289 seropositive cohort members. A peripheral blood sample was provided by each donor, and peripheral blood mononuclear cells were used for TCR beta sequencing. The Qiagen DNeasy Blood Extraction Kit was used to extract genomic DNA from the blood cell samples. Preparation of the library involved the immunoSEQ multiplex PCR assay. The multiplex PCR relied on a mix of 60 forward primers for TCR Vbeta segments and 13 reverse primers for TCR Jbeta segments. The CDR3 region of rearranged TCR beta genes was amplified from genomic DNA by a multiplex PCR assay. The amplified TCR beta libraries were sequenced on the Illumina HiSeq System as 87-base-pair reads. In the authors' own workflow: A later analysis tallied some 79 million unique TCR beta chains across the 550 to 850 repertoires, and around 12 million of those chains were shared by two or more donors. Raw reads were error-corrected and collapsed into unique sequences by a nearest-neighbor algorithm in which closely related sequences were merged to remove PCR and sequencing errors. V, D and J gene segments were assigned by aligning CDR3 sequences to IMGT reference sequences. For a sequence to be retained, a match of at least six nucleotides was required to both a V gene segment and a J gene segment. Rearrangements were classified as productive when the CDR3 lacked stop codons and remained in frame with V and J, and all other rearrangements were classified as non-productive. CDR3 was defined according to IMGT convention as the region running from the second conserved V-encoded cysteine to the conserved J-encoded phenylalanine. The earlier analysis of more than 450 of the donors excluded sequences that lacked an unambiguous match to a single V gene segment. An earlier analysis of several hundred of the donors called V segments functional above 56.7% productive rearrangements and segregating when the between-donor standard deviation exceeded 5%. A statistical classification framework was built to diagnose cytomegalovirus status from the catalog of TCR beta chain sequences. A later analysis assigned V and J genes by comparing TCR nucleotide sequences with IMGT/GENE-DB human TR gene sequences. In a later analysis, CDR3 sequences and most-parsimonious VDJ recombination scenarios were assigned using the TCRdist pipeline. In a later analysis, each TCR beta chain was defined by its CDR3 amino acid sequence together with its V-gene family, and reads lacking a unique V-gene family were excluded. In a later analysis, 500 to 650 highly shared, low-generation-probability nucleotide sequences were removed to address suspected cross-contamination and a sequencing artifact. A later analysis calculated a clonal expansion index for each public chain from normalized within-repertoire ranks of inferred template counts. In a later analysis, generation probabilities were computed with a VDJ recombination model fitted to out-of-frame rearrangements, and the resulting probabilities were checked against IGoR. In a later analysis, hypergeometric tests were used to score TCR-TCR, TCR-HLA and TCR-CMV co-occurrence, with a repertoire-size bias correction applied to TCR pairs. In a later analysis, false discovery rates were estimated by permuting HLA or CMV assignments 20 times. In a later analysis, co-occurring TCRs were grouped using DBSCAN, with TCRdist sequence similarity added in when clustering inside HLA-allele-positive subsets. For co-occurrence clustering, repertoires with fewer than 30,000 or more than 120,000 public chains were excluded, along with four to six repertoires with anomalous nucleotide sharing. TCRdb obtained this table from immuneACCESS and retained in-frame rearrangements with V and J assigned. These tables miss some clones; where compared with another copy, unresolved V genes account for less than half of the shortfall, and the remainder is unexplained. V and J calls plus clone size are reproduced from that table; the DNA served to infer D and trimming. Counted in this sample were approximately 110,000 clones; approximately 80% of them appeared once. The top ten clonotypes cover around 13% of the sample.

Input material: PBMCs. This TCR was recovered from a woman between 40 and 55 years old in good health and CMV-seropositive.

The sequenced DNA is TGTGCCAGCTCACATTACAGGGGGCGCGGAGACGAAAAACTGTTTTTT. It translates as CASSHYRGRGDEKLFF. The chain joins TRBV18 to TRBJ1-4, with 9 middle bases fitting TRBD1. The CDR3 goes from the cysteine to the phenylalanine over 16 residues. Just the 48-base CDR3 DNA is kept, in frame starting at base 1. The germline V gene encodes CDR1 KGHSH and CDR2 LQKENI. From V the trimming removes 4 bases and from J it removes 8 bases, while the gene matches leave 11 bases of the junction unaccounted for.